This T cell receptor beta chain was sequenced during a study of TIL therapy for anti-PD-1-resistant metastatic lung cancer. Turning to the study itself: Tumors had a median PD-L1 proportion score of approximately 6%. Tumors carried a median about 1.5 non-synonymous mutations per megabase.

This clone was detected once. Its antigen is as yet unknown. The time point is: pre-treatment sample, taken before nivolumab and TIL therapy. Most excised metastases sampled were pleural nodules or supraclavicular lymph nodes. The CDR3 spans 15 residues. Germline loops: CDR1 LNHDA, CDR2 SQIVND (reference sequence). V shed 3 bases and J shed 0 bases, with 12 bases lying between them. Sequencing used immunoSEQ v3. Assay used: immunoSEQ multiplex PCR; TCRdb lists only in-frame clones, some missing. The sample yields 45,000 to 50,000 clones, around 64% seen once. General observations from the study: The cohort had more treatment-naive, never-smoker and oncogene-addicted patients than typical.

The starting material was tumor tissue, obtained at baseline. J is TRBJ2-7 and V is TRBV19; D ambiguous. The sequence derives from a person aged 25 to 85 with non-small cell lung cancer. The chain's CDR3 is CASSISSVSSYEQYF. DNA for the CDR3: TGTGCCAGTAGTATCTCCAGCGTGAGCTCCTACGAGCAGTACTTC.